This entry is about one T cell receptor (beta chain). This sample was taken from a study of blood T cell repertoires in COVID-19. Turning to the study itself: Material from acute and convalescent COVID-19 was sourced from the United States, Italy and Spain. Sources were T cells, B-cell-depleted T cells, or PBMCs; the material itself was cDNA or gDNA.

V lost 6 bases, J lost 1 base, and 0 bases stayed unmatched. Per germline, CDR1 ENHRY and CDR2 SYGVKD. The CDR3 runs 13 residues. The repertoire was sequenced with immunoSEQ multiplex PCR; TCRdb's copy has only in-frame clones and lacks some. The profile shows about 210,000 clones, 85% of them singletons. This receptor was taken from a woman at least 80 years old with acute or convalescent COVID-19. The V and J genes are TRBV10-3 and TRBJ2-7, with 10 bases aligning to TRBD1. Sequenced input: peripheral blood. The CDR3 bases are TGTGCCATCAGGGGACAGGGGTCCTACGAGCAGTACTTC. Translating gives CAIRGQGSYEQYF.